These 20 T cell receptor beta chains were all obtained from the same sample, sequenced in a study of preoperative IRX-2 immunotherapy in early breast cancer. The data were produced by immunoSEQ multiplex PCR, yet TCRdb's version contains in-frame clones alone and is incomplete. The table records 90,000 to 100,000 clones, roughly 89% of them present only once. Treatment in this sample: preoperative locoregional IRX-2 cytokine immunotherapy. The source material was tumor tissue, sampled after IRX-2 immunotherapy. The receptors here all came from a human donor with breast cancer.

The chain has TRBV11-3 and TRBJ1-4; 8 bases are shared with TRBD1. CDR1 is SGHNT, CDR2 YENEEA, per germline. This CDR3 comprises 15 residues. J lost 10 bases, V lost 1 base, and 8 bases had no gene match. CDR3 DNA: TGTGCCAGCAGCTTAGGGCAGGGGGCGGCCGGAAAACTGTTTTTT. The encoded protein is CASSLGQGAAGKLFF.

The CDR3 spells CASSYGQSGANVLTF. In DNA, the CDR3 is TGTGCCAGCAGTTACGGACAGTCTGGGGCCAACGTCCTGACTTTC. This chain links TRBV6-8 with TRBJ2-6, with D possibly TRBD1 on 6 matching bases. The CDR3 loop spans 15 amino acids. Germline-derived CDR1 and CDR2 are MNHGY and SAAAGT. Trimming stripped 2 bases from V and 1 base from J, with 6 bases between.

The chain couples TRBV28 to TRBJ1-4; the D is unclear. Trimming removed 5 bases at V and 8 bases at J, with 18 bases between. Germline V CDR1 and CDR2: MDHEN, SYDVKM. CDR3 length: 15 amino acids. The CDR3 sequence is CASSRPQEGSEKLFF. CDR3 DNA sequence: TGTGCCAGCAGTCGACCCCAGGAGGGCTCGGAAAAACTGTTTTTT.

This clone showed up just a few times. The chain employs TRBV12-5 and TRBJ2-2, with 7 bases matching TRBD2. This CDR3 has 13 amino acids. Germline V gives CDR1 LGHNT, CDR2 FRNRAP. CDR3 in amino acids: CASLYASGGELFF. CDR3 bases: TGTGCCAGCCTATACGCTAGCGGCGGGGAGCTGTTTTTT.

The rearrangement joins TRBV5-1 to TRBJ2-3; perhaps TRBD2 as D (6 bases). V gave up 5 bases and J gave up 0 bases, with 16 bases separating them. Germline loops: CDR1 SGHRS, CDR2 YFSETQ. The CDR3 sequence is 16 residues long. This CDR3 is CASRGPGESSTDTQYF. The CDR3 DNA reads as TGCGCCAGCAGGGGACCGGGGGAGTCTAGCACAGATACGCAGTATTTT.

About this clone: A base went unread or is ambiguous, so its residue is labelled X. The chain uses TRBV28 and TRBJ1-2; D is possibly TRBD1 (5 bases). Trimming took off 5 bases at V and 5 bases at J, with 9 bases between the two ends. The CDR3 spans 12 residues. Germline loops: CDR1 MDHEN, CDR2 SYDVKM. The DNA of the CDR3 is TGTGCCAGCAGTWCCGGGGGGTATGGCTACACCTTC. It encodes CASSXGGYGYTF.

Many counts were recorded for this clone. The rearrangement links TRBV28 to TRBJ2-2; D may be TRBD2 (5 bases). This CDR3 has 15 amino acids. Germline lookup yields CDR1 MDHEN and CDR2 SYDVKM. V was pared by 6 bases and J by 3 bases, with 14 bases between. The DNA for the CDR3 is TGTGCCAGCAGCCCCCGGACGGACTACACCGGGGAGCTGTTTTTT. This codes for CASSPRTDYTGELFF.

The chain uses TRBV7-1 and TRBJ2-1; tentative D call: TRBD2 (5 bases). TRBV7-1 is an ORF, and what it does is uncertain. CDR3 length: 15 amino acids. V lost 4 bases, J lost 3 bases, and 13 bases lay in between. CDR3 bases: TGTGCCAGCAGCTTGGGTCTAGCTCTCTACAATGAGCAGTTCTTC. Its translation: CASSLGLALYNEQFF.

The V and J genes are TRBV29-1 and TRBJ1-1; 8 bases line up with TRBD1. V lost 7 bases to trimming and J lost 5 bases; unmatched junction nucleotides: 6. CDR3 size: 12 residues. Germline CDR1 reads SQVTM; CDR2 reads ANQGSEA. This chain's CDR3 is CSAAGGGTEAFF. CDR3 coding DNA: TGCAGCGCCGCAGGGGGCGGAACTGAAGCTTTCTTT.

This sequence joins TRBV6-8 and TRBJ2-7; weak D call: TRBD2 (6 bases). The V gene's germline CDR1 is MNHGY and CDR2 SAAAGT. This CDR3 is 14 amino acids long. V was cut by 6 bases and J by 7 bases, with 19 bases left in between. The CDR3 reads CASRAGTQIREQYF. The CDR3 DNA reads TGTGCCAGCAGAGCCGGGACTCAGATTCGGGAGCAGTACTTC.

The gene calls are TRBV1 and TRBJ2-7; TRBD1 is the table's D call, not checked against the DNA. TRBV1 is a recognized pseudogene. This CDR3 comprises 17 residues. CDR3 protein: CASSQDRGTGEWDEQYF. The CDR3 bases are TGCGCCAGCAGCCAAGATAGGGGGACAGGGGAGTGGGACGAGCAGTACTTC.

The V gene is TRBV30, the J gene TRBJ1-5; the D is unclear. V lost 7 bases and J 3 bases, leaving 13 bases between the germline ends. Germline loops: CDR1 GTSNPN, CDR2 SVGIG (reference sequence). This CDR3 is built from 13 residues. The chain's CDR3 is CASRTGINQPQHF. CDR3 coding DNA: TGTGCCTCCCGGACGGGGATCAATCAGCCCCAGCATTTT.

The V gene is TRBV5-1, the J gene TRBJ1-2; D gene ambiguous. Germline assignment: CDR1 SGHRS and CDR2 YFSETQ. This CDR3 has 15 amino acids. V was clipped by 4 bases and J by 2 bases, with 15 bases between them. In nucleotides, the CDR3 is TGCGCCAGCAGCCCCGAAACGCGGCCAAACTATGGCTACACCTTC. It encodes CASSPETRPNYGYTF.

This clone has a single count. The chain employs TRBV23-1 and TRBJ1-1; D is uncertain. TRBV23-1 is treated as an ORF (open reading frame) with a function not yet certain. V lost 6 bases to trimming and J lost 4 bases, with 12 bases between them. The CDR3 is 13 residues long. The DNA for the CDR3 is TGCGCCAGCAGCCCAACAGTGGCCACTGAAGCTTTCTTT. This encodes CASSPTVATEAFF.

The chain combines TRBV28 with TRBJ2-7; 7 bases align to TRBD2. Germline loops: CDR1 MDHEN, CDR2 SYDVKM. V lost 5 bases, J lost 4 bases, and 11 bases stayed unmatched. The CDR3 loop spans 15 amino acids. This CDR3 is CASSRATSEGYEQYF. DNA of the CDR3: TGTGCCAGCAGTCGAGCCACTAGCGAGGGTTACGAGCAGTACTTC.

In this sample, this clone turned up once. The chain has TRBV5-1 and TRBJ1-3, with 11 nucleotides matching TRBD1. Germline trimming cut 2 bases from V and 4 bases from J; bases unmatched to any gene: 5. The CDR3 totals 16 residues. Looked up from germline, CDR1 is SGHRS and CDR2 is YFSETQ. The CDR3 reads CASSFGTGGYGNTIYF. In nucleotides, the CDR3 is TGCGCCAGCAGCTTCGGGACAGGGGGTTACGGAAACACCATATATTTT.

The chain has TRBV11-3 and TRBJ2-5; 10 bases are a match to TRBD1. Trimming at V came to 5 bases and at J to 3 bases, leaving 6 bases not matched to a gene. Germline V gene lookup returns CDR1 SGHNT and CDR2 YENEEA. The CDR3 covers 15 residues. The CDR3 DNA follows: TGTGCCAGCAGCCCCGGGACAGGGGTCGAAGAGACCCAGTACTTC. It codes for CASSPGTGVEETQYF.

The chain has TRBV6-4 and TRBJ1-5; 11 positions match TRBD1. The CDR3 has 18 amino acids. The germline CDR1 and CDR2 sequences are MRHNA and SNTAGT. V shed 3 bases, J shed 1 base, and the junction held 8 bases outside the gene matches. CDR3 sequence reads: CASSERTGGLVSNQPQHF. The CDR3 DNA is TGTGCCAGCAGTGAAAGGACAGGGGGCTTAGTGAGCAATCAGCCCCAGCATTTT.

The chain joins TRBV28 to TRBJ1-4, with 7 bases aligning to TRBD1. This CDR3 region has 15 residues. The germline V gene encodes CDR1 MDHEN and CDR2 SYDVKM. After removal of 4 bases from V and 7 bases from J, the junction contained 9 bases not matched to a gene. CDR3 sequence (DNA): TGTGCCAGCAGTTCTACAGGGGTATCAGTTGAAAAACTGTTTTTT. It yields the protein CASSSTGVSVEKLFF.

This clone was counted once. The chain is built from TRBV5-1 and TRBJ2-2, with 7 bases lining up with TRBD1. J was trimmed by 5 bases and V by 4 bases; bases with no gene match: 5. CDR3 length: 14 residues. The germline CDR1 and CDR2 sequences are SGHRS and YFSETQ. CDR3 amino acids: CASSGTARTGELFF. CDR3 sequence (DNA): TGCGCCAGCAGCGGGACAGCCAGGACCGGGGAGCTGTTTTTT.